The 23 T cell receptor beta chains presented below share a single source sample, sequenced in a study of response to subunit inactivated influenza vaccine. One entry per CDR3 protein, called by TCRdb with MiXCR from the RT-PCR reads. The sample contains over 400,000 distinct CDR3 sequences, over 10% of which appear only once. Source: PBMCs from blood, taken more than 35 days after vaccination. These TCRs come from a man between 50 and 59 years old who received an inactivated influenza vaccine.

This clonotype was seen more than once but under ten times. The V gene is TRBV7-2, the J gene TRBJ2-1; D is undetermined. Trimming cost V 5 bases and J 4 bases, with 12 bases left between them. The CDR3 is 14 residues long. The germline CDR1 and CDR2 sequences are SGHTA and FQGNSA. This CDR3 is CASSQTSGYNEQFF. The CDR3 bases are TGTGCCAGCAGCCAAACGTCCGGGTACAATGAGCAGTTCTTC.

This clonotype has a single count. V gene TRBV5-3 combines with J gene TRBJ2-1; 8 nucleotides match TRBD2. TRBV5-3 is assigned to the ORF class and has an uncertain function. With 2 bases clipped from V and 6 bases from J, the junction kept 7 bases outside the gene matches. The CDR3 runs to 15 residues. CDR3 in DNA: TGTGCCAGAAGCTTAGAGGGACTAGGGCCCAATGAGCAGTTCTTC. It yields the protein CARSLEGLGPNEQFF.

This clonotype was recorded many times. In DNA, the CDR3 is TGTGCCAGCAGTGGTTCTAGCGGGAGTTTCAATGAGCAGTTCTTC. Its translation: CASSGSSGSFNEQFF. The V gene is TRBV2, the J gene TRBJ2-1; 10 bases line up with TRBD2. CDR3 size: 15 residues. In germline, CDR1 is SNHLY, CDR2 FYNNEI. The V segment lost 4 bases and the J segment 6 bases; nucleotides outside the gene matches: 6.

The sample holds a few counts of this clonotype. CDR3 amino acids: CASSSPGTGLNTEAFF. CDR3 in DNA: TGTGCCAGCAGTTCACCCGGGACAGGCTTGAACACTGAAGCTTTCTTT. The chain recombines TRBV6-5 with TRBJ1-1; 8 nucleotides match TRBD1. The CDR3 totals 16 residues. Germline lookup yields CDR1 MNHEY and CDR2 SVGAGI. Trimming cost V 4 bases and J 0 bases; bases outside gene matches: 7.

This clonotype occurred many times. The DNA of the CDR3 is TGTGCCACCAGTGATCGGGCCGGGGAGCTGTTTTTT. Its translation: CATSDRAGELFF. The chain has TRBV24-1 and TRBJ2-2; no reliable D call. The CDR3 has 12 amino acids. Germline lookup yields CDR1 KGHDR and CDR2 SFDVKD. The V gene lost 3 bases and the J gene lost 6 bases, with 4 bases spanning the gap.

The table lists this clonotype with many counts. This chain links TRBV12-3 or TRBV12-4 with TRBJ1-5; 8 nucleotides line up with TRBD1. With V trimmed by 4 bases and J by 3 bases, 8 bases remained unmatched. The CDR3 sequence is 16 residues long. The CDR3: CASSSDRGIVNQPQHF. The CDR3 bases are TGTGCCAGCAGTTCCGACAGGGGAATAGTCAATCAGCCCCAGCATTTT.

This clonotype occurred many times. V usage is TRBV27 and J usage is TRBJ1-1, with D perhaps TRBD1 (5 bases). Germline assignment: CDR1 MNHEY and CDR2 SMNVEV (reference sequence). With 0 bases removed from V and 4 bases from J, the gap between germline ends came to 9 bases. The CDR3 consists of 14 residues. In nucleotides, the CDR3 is TGTGCCAGCAGTTTATCGATGGGGGGCACTGAAGCTTTCTTT. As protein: CASSLSMGGTEAFF.

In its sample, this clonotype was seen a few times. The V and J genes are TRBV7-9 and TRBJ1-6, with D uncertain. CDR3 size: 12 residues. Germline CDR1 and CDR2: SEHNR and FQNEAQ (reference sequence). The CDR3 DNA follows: TGTGCGGGCTTAGAGGCTAATTCACCCCTCCACTTT. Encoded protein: CAGLEANSPLHF.

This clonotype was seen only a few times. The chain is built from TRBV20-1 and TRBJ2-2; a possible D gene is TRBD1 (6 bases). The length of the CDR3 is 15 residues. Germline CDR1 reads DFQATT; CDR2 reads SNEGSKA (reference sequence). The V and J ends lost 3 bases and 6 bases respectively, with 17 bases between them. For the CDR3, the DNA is TGCAGTGCTAGTCAGGGGCAGAGTTGGGCCGGGGAGCTGTTTTTT. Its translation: CSASQGQSWAGELFF.

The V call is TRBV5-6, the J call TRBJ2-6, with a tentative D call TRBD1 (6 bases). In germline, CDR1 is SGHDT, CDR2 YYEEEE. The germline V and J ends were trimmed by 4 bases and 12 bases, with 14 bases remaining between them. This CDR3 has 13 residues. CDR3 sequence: CASSQGTTSVLTF. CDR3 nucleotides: TGTGCCAGCAGCCAAGGGACAACCTCCGTCCTGACTTTC.

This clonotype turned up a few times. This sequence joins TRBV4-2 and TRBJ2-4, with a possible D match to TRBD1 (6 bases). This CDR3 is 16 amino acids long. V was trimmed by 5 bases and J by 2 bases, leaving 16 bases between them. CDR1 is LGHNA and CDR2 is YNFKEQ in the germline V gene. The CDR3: CASSSGKQGPKNIQYF. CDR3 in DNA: TGTGCCAGCAGCTCGGGAAAACAGGGACCCAAAAACATTCAGTACTTC.

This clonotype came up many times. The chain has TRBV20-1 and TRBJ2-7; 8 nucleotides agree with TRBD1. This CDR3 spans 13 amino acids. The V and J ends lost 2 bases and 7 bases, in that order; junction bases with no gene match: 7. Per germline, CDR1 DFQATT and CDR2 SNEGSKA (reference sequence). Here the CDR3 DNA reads TGCAGTGCTAGATGGCAGGGGGCTGCTGAGCAGTACTTC. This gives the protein CSARWQGAAEQYF.

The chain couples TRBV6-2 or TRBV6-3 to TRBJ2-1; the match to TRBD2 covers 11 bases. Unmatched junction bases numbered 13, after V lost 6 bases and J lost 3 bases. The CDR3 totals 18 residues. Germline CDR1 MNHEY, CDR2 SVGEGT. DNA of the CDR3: TGTGCCAGCAGGAAAATGGGTTCCGGGACTAGCGGCTACAATGAGCAGTTCTTC. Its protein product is CASRKMGSGTSGYNEQFF.

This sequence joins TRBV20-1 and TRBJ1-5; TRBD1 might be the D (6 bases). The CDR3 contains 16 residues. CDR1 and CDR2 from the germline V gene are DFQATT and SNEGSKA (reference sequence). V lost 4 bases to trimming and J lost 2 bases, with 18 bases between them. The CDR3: CSATGASGARNQPQHF. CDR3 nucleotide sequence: TGCAGTGCTACAGGGGCGTCAGGGGCTCGCAATCAGCCCCAGCATTTT.

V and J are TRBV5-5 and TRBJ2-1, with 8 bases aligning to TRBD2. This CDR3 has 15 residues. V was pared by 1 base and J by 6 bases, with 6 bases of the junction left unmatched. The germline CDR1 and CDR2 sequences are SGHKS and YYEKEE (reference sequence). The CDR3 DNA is TGTGCCAGCAGCTTGTCCAGCGGGAGTACCAATGAGCAGTTCTTC. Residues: CASSLSSGSTNEQFF.

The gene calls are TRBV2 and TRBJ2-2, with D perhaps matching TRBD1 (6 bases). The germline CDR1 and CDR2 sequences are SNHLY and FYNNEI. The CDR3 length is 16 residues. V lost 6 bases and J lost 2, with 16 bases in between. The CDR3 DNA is TGTGCCAGCAGCGGACAGCGTAACACTAACACCGGGGAGCTGTTTTTT. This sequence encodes CASSGQRNTNTGELFF.

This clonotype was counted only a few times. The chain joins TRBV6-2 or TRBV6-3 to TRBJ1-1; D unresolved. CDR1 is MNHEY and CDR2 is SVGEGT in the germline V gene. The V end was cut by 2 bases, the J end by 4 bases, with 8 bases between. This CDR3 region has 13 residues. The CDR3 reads CASSYRKGTEAFF. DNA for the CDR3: TGTGCCAGCAGTTACAGGAAGGGCACTGAAGCTTTCTTT.

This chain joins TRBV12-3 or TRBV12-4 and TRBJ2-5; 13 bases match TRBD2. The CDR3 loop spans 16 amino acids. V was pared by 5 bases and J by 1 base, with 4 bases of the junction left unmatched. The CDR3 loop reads CASSPTSGGLQETQYF. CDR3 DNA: TGTGCCAGCAGTCCGACTAGCGGGGGGCTCCAAGAGACCCAGTACTTC.

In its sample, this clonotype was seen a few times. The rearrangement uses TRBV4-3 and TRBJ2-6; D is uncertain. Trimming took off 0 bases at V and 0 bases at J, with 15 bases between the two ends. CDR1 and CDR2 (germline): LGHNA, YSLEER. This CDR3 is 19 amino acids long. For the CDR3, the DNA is TGCGCCAGCAGCCAAGAAAATGAGGCGAGACCCTCTGGGGCCAACGTCCTGACTTTC. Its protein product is CASSQENEARPSGANVLTF.

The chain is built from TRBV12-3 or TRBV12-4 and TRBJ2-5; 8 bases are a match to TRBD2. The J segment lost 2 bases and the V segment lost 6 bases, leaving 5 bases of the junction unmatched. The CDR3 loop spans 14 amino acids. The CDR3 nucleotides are TGTGCCAGCAGGAGGGCGGGGGGTCAAGAGACCCAGTACTTC. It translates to CASRRAGGQETQYF.

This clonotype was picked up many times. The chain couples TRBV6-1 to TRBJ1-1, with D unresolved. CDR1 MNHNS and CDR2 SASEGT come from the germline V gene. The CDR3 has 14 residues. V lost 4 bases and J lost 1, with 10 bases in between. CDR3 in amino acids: CASSGMMTNTEAFF. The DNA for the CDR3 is TGTGCCAGCAGTGGAATGATGACGAACACTGAAGCTTTCTTT.

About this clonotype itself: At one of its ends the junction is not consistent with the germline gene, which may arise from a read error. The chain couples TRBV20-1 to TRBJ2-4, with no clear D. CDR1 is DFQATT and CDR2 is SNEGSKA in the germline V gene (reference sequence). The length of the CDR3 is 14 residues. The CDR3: CSARTGIGSGIQYF. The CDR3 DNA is TGCAGCGCTAGGACCGGTATAGGGTCGGGCATTCAGTACTTC.

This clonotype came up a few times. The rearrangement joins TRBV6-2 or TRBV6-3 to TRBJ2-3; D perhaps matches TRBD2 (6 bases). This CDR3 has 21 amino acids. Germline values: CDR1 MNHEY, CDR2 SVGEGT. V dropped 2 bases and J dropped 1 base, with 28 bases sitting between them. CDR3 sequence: CASSYRPPEGRVLSGTDTQYF. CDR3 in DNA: TGTGCCAGCAGTTACCGGCCCCCGGAGGGGCGGGTTCTGTCCGGCACAGATACGCAGTATTTT.